This T cell receptor beta chain was documented in a study of blood T cell repertoires in COVID-19. Study background: In each case, the material was cDNA or gDNA derived from T cells, B-cell-depleted T cells, or PBMCs.

V shed 2 bases and J 5 bases; nucleotides not matched to a gene: 4. CDR1 and CDR2 (germline): SGHAT, FQNNGV. This CDR3 spans 15 amino acids. The assay was immunoSEQ multiplex PCR, and TCRdb's table has in-frame clones only and misses some. This sample has 120,000 or so clones, with around 82% found just once. The sequencing input was peripheral blood. The TCR comes from an elderly man with active or convalescent COVID-19. The chain has TRBV11-2 and TRBJ2-7; 12 positions agree with TRBD2. The CDR3 protein is CASSLSRLAGDEQYF. The CDR3 DNA reads as TGTGCCAGCAGCTTAAGCCGACTAGCGGGGGACGAGCAGTACTTC. The full variable domain, its missing parts supplied by reference TRBV11-2 and TRBJ2-7, is EAGVAQSPRYKIIEKRQSVAFWCNPISGHATLYWYQQILGQGPKLLIQFQNNGVVDDSQLPKDRFSAERLKGVDSTLKIQPAKLEDSAVYLCASSLSRLAGDEQYFGPGTRLTVT.